The 5 T cell receptor beta chains below were found in one sample sequenced in a study of Tregs in tolerant kidney transplant recipients. Assay used: immunoSEQ multiplex PCR; TCRdb lists only in-frame clones, some missing. The table lists tens of thousands of clones, roughly 84% of them singletons. The specimen was CD4+ T cells from blood. The receptors stem from a human donor in good health.

CDR3 loop: CASSQADRDKTEAFF. In DNA form, the CDR3 reads TGTGCCAGCAGCCAAGCGGACAGGGACAAAACTGAAGCTTTCTTT. The rearrangement joins TRBV4-2 to TRBJ1-1, with 8 bases identical to TRBD1. V was pared by 1 base and J by 5 bases, with 6 bases of the junction left unmatched. In germline, CDR1 is LGHNA, CDR2 YNFKEQ. The CDR3 runs 15 residues.

This clone was counted once. The chain employs TRBV6-1 and TRBJ1-1; weak D call: TRBD1 (5 bases). This CDR3 is built from 16 residues. Germline values: CDR1 MNHNS, CDR2 SASEGT. With 5 bases removed from V and 3 bases from J, the gap between germline ends came to 19 bases. The CDR3 protein is CASSQVTGTRDTEAFF. The CDR3 DNA follows: TGTGCCAGCAGTCAAGTCACCGGTACCAGGGACACTGAAGCTTTCTTT.

The rearrangement links TRBV11-3 to TRBJ2-7, with 8 bases matching TRBD2. Germline V CDR1 and CDR2: SGHNT, YENEEA. This CDR3 is 18 amino acids long. Trimming took 2 bases from V and 4 from J; bases not matched to a gene: 16. The CDR3 bases are TGTGCCAGCAGCTTAATGGGGGGGGCAGCGGGAGAAGTGTACGAGCAGTACTTC. Residues: CASSLMGGAAGEVYEQYF.

Details on this clone: Other DNA variants within this sample encode the same CDR3. V is TRBV15 and J is TRBJ2-2; D is possibly TRBD2 (5 bases). Germline assignment: CDR1 LNHNV and CDR2 YYDKDF (reference sequence). The CDR3 totals 14 residues. Trimming took 6 bases from V and 6 from J, leaving 14 bases between them. Here the CDR3 reads CATRDRGTPGELFF. As DNA, the CDR3 is TGTGCCACCAGAGACCGGGGAACCCCCGGGGAGCTGTTTTTT.

The chain couples TRBV7-9 to TRBJ2-1, with 9 nucleotides matching TRBD2. The CDR3 has 15 amino acids. Germline values: CDR1 SEHNR, CDR2 FQNEAQ (reference sequence). V gave up 1 base and J gave up 3 bases; unmatched junction bases: 1. The CDR3 region has the DNA TGTGCCAGCAGCTTAGTAGCGGGAGACTACAATGAGCAGTTCTTC. It translates to CASSLVAGDYNEQFF.